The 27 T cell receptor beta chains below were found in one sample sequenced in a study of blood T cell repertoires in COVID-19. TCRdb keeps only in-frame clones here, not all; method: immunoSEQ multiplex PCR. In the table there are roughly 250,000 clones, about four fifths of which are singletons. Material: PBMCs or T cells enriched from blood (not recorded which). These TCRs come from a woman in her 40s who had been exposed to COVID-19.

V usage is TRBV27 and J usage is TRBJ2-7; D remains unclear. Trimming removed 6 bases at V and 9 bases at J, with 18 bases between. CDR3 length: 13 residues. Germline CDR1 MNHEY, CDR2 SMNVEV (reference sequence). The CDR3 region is CASRPWAYPAQYF. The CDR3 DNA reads TGTGCCAGCAGGCCATGGGCCTATCCAGCGCAGTACTTC.

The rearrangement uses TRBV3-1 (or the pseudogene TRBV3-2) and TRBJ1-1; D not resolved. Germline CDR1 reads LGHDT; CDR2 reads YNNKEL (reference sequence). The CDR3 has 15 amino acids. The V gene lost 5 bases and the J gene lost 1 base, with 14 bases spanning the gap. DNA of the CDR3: TGTGCCAGCAGCTTCCACGGTGATGGGAACACTGAAGCTTTCTTT. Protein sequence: CASSFHGDGNTEAFF.

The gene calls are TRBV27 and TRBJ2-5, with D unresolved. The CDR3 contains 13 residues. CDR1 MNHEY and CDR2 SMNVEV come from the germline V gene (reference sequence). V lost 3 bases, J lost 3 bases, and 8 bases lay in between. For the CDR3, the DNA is TGTGCCAGCAGTTTTTACGCAGAAGAGACCCAGTACTTC. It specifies CASSFYAEETQYF.

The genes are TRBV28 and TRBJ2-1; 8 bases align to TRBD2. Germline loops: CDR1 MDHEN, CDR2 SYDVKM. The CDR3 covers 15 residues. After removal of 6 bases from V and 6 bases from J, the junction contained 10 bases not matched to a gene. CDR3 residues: CASRRGGGGRNEQFF. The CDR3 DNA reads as TGTGCCAGCAGGCGTGGTGGCGGGGGGCGCAATGAGCAGTTCTTC.

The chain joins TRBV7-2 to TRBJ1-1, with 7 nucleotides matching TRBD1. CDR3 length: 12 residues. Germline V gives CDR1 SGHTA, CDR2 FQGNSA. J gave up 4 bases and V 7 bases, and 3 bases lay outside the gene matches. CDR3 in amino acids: CASTDRATEAFF. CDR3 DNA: TGTGCCAGCACCGACAGGGCCACTGAAGCTTTCTTT.

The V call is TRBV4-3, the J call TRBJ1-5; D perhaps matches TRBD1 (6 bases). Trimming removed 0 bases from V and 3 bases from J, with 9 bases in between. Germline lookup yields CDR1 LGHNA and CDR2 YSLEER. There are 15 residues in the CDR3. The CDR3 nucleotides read TGCGCCAGCAGCCAAGAAGGGGGTTACAATCAGCCCCAGCATTTT. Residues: CASSQEGGYNQPQHF.

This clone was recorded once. CDR3 bases: TGTGCCAGCAGCGGGACAGGGAATGAAAAACTGTTTTTT. The encoded protein is CASSGTGNEKLFF. The chain uses TRBV6-5 and TRBJ1-4; 9 bases are a match to TRBD1. The CDR3 has 13 residues. Germline CDR1 reads MNHEY; CDR2 reads SVGAGI. With 6 bases clipped from V and 5 bases from J, the junction kept 1 base outside the gene matches.

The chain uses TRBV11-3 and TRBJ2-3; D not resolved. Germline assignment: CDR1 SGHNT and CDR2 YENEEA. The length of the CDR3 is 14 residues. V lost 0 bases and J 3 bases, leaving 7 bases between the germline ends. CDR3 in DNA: TGTGCCAGCAGCTTAGATCGAGCAACAGATACGCAGTATTTT. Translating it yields CASSLDRATDTQYF.

CDR3: CASGGQRTDTQYF. The CDR3 DNA sequence: TGTGCCAGTGGGGGACAACGCACAGATACGCAGTATTTT. This chain joins TRBV19 and TRBJ2-3; D may be TRBD1 (6 bases). The V gene lost 8 bases and the J gene lost 1 base, with 10 bases spanning the gap. Per the germline V gene, CDR1 is LNHDA and CDR2 is SQIVND (reference sequence). The CDR3 is made up of 13 amino acids.

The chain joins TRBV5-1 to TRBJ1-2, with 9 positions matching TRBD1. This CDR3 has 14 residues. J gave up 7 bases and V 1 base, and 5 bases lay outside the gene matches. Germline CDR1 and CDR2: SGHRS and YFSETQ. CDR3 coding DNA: TGCGCCAGCAGCTTGAAGGCACAGGGGGCTGGCTACACCTTC. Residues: CASSLKAQGAGYTF. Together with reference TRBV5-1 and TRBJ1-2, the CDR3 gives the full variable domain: KAGVTQTPRYLIKTRGQQVTLSCSPISGHRSVSWYQQTPGQGLQFLFEYFSETQRNKGNFPGRFSGRQFSNSRSEMNVSTLELGDSALYLCASSLKAQGAGYTFGSGTRLTVV.

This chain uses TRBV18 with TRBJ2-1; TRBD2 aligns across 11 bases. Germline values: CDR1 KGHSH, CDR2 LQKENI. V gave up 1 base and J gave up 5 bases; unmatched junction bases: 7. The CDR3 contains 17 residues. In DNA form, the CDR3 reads TGTGCCAGCTCACCACTAGCGGGGGGGCTCCCAGACAATGAGCAGTTCTTC. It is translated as CASSPLAGGLPDNEQFF.

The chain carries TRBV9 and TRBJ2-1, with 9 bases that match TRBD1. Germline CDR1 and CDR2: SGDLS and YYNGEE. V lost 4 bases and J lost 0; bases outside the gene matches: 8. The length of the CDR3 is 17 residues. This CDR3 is CASSMSPTGGSYNEQFF. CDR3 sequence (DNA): TGTGCCAGCAGCATGTCGCCGACAGGGGGCTCCTACAATGAGCAGTTCTTC.

CDR3 loop: CASSDTSGVGQPQHF. Written as DNA, the CDR3 is TGTGCCAGCAGTGATACCTCAGGGGTGGGTCAGCCCCAGCATTTT. The chain couples TRBV25-1 to TRBJ1-5; possibly TRBD1 for D (6 bases). The CDR3 covers 15 residues. V dropped 3 bases and J dropped 6 bases, with 15 bases sitting between them. Per germline, CDR1 MGHDK and CDR2 SYGVNS.

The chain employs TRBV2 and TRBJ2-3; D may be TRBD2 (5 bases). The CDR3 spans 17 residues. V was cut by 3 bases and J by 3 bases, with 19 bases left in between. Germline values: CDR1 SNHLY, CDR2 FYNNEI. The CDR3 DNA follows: TGTGCCAGCAGTGACGCCCAATCCGGGATAAGTACAGATACGCAGTATTTT. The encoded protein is CASSDAQSGISTDTQYF.

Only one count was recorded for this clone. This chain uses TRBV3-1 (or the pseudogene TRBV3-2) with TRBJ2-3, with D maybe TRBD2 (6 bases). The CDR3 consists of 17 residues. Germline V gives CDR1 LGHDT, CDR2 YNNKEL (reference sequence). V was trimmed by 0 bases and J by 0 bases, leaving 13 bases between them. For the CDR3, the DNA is TGTGCCAGCAGCCAAGATCTCGGGGGATTTAGCACAGATACGCAGTATTTT. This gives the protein CASSQDLGGFSTDTQYF.

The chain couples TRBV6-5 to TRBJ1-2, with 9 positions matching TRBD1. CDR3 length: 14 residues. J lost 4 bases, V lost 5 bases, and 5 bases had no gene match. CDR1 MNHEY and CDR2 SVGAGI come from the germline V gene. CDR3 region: CASSPDRGGYGYTF. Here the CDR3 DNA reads TGTGCCAGCAGTCCCGACAGGGGGGGCTATGGCTACACCTTC.

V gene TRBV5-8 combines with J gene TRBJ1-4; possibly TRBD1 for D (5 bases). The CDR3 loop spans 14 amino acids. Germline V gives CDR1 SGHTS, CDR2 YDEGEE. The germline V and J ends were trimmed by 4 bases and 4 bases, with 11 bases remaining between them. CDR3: CASSPGHFNEKLFF. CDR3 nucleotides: TGTGCCAGCAGCCCTGGACACTTTAATGAAAAACTGTTTTTT.

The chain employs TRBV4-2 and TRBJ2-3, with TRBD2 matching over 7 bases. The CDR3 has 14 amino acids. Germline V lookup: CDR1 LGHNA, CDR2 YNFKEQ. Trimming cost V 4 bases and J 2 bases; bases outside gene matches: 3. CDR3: CASSRAGTTDTQYF. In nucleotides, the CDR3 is TGTGCCAGCAGCCGAGCGGGGACCACAGATACGCAGTATTTT.

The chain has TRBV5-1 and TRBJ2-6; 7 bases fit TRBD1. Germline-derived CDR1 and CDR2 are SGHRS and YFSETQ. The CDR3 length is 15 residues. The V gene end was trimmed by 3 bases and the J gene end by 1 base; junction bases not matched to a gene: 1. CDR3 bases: TGCGCCAGCAGCTCGGGACAGTCTGGGGCCAACGTCCTGACTTTC. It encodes CASSSGQSGANVLTF.

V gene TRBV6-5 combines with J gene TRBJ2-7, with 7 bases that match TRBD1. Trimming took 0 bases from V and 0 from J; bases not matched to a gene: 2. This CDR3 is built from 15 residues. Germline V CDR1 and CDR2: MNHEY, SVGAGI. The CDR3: CASSYSGDSSYEQYF. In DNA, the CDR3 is TGTGCCAGCAGTTACTCTGGGGACAGCTCCTACGAGCAGTACTTC.

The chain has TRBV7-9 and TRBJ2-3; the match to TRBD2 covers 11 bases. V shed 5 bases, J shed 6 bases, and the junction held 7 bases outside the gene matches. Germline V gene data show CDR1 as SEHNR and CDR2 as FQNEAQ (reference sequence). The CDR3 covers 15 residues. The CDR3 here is CASSQIAGGTDTQYF. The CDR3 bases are TGTGCCAGCAGCCAAATAGCGGGGGGGACGGATACGCAGTATTTT.

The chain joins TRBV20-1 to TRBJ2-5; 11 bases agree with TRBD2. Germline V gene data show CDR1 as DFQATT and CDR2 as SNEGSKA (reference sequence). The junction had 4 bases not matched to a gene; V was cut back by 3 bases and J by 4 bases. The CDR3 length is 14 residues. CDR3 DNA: TGCAGTGCTAGTCCCACTAGCGGGGGAGAGACCCAGTACTTC. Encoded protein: CSASPTSGGETQYF.

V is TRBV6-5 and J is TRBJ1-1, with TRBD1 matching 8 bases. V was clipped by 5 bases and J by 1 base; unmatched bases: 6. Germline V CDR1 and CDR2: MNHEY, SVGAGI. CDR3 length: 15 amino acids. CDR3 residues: CASSPHGTGNTEAFF. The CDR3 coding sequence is TGTGCCAGCAGTCCCCACGGGACAGGGAACACTGAAGCTTTCTTT.

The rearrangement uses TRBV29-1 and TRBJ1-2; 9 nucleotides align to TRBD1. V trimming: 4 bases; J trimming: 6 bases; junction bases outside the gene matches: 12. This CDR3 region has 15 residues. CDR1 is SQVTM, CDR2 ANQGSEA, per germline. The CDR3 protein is CSVALSGTGRDGYTF. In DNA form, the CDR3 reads TGCAGCGTTGCCCTATCCGGGACAGGGCGGGATGGCTACACCTTC.

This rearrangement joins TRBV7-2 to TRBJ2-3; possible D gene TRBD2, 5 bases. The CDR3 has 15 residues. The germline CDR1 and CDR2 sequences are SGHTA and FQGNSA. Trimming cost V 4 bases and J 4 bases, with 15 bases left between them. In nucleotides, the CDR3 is TGTGCCAGCAGCTCAGGACTTTTGGGTCCAGATACGCAGTATTTT. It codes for CASSSGLLGPDTQYF.

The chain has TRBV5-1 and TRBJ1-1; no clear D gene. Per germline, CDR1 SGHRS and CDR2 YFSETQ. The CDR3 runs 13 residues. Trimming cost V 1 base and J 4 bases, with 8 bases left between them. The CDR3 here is CASSLRGSTEAFF. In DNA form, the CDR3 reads TGCGCCAGCAGCTTGCGGGGTTCCACTGAAGCTTTCTTT.

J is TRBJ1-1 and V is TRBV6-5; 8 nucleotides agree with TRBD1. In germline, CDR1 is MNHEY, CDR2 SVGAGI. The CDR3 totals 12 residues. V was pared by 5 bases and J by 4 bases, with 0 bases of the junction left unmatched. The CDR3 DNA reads TGTGCCAGCAGTACAGGGGGCACTGAAGCTTTCTTT. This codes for CASSTGGTEAFF.